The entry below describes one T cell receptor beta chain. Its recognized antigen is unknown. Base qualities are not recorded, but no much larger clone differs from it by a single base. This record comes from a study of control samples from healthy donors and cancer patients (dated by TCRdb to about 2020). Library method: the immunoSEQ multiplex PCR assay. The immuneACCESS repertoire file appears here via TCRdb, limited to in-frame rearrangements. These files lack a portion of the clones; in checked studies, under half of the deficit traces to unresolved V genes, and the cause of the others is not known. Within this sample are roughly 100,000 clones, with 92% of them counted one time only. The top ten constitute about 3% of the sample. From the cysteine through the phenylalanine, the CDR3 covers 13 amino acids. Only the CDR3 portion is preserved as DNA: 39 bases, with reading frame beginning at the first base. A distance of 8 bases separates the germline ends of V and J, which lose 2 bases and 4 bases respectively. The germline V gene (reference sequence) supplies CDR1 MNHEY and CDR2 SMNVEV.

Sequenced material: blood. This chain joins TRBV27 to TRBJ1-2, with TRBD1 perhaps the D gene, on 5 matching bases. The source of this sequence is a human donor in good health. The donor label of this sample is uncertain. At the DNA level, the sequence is TGTGCCAGCAGTTTAAAGGGGTCCTATGGCTACACCTTC. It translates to CASSLKGSYGYTF.